This TCR beta chain derives from a study of CD8 T cells in Susac syndrome. Study at large: There were Susac syndrome patients who were therapy-naive at blood draw, others on corticosteroids, and others on intravenous immunoglobulin alone.

Reverse transcription of about 0.45 to 1 ug RNA was carried out with random hexamers. Each CDR3 protein gets one entry after TCRdb re-called the immunoSEQ multiplex PCR reads with MiXCR. The sample has approximately 80,000 distinct CDR3 sequences; approximately 94% are singletons. Losses at the gene ends were 6 bases for V and 1 base for J; bases not matched to a gene: 1. Germline CDR1 and CDR2: LNHDA and SQIVND (reference sequence). This CDR3 comprises 13 residues. Patients with Susac syndrome met diagnostic criteria defined recently for definite or probable disease. The CD8+ and CD4+ T cells were isolated magnetically using a negative isolation approach, whereas the TEMRA cells were enriched by FACS.

The sample comprised CD8+ T cells from PBMCs. The gene calls are TRBV19 and TRBJ1-1; 8 bases match TRBD1. This receptor was identified in a human donor with Susac syndrome. CDR3 in DNA: TGTGCCAGTAGGGACAGGGAGAACACTGAAGCTTTCTTT. This encodes CASRDRENTEAFF.